This T cell receptor (beta chain) was retrieved from a study of T cell responses to AZD1222 COVID-19 vaccine. Notes on the study in general: Only 5 to 7 AZD1222 recipients tested seropositive at baseline.

The data were produced by immunoSEQ multiplex PCR, yet TCRdb's version contains in-frame clones alone and is incomplete. The sample includes around 170,000 clones, nearly 95% of them seen just once. About this clone itself: Its target is unknown.

The analysis combined second doses at about 4 or about 12 weeks. The CDR3 loop spans 19 amino acids. Trimming removed 5 bases from V and 6 bases from J; junction bases left unmatched: 15. CDR1 is PRHDT and CDR2 is FYEKMQ in the germline V gene (reference sequence). The TCR originated in an adult who received the AZD1222 COVID-19 vaccine. V is TRBV13 and J is TRBJ2-1, with 14 positions matching TRBD2. The sample in question was peripheral blood, obtained 28 days after the second AZD1222 dose. DNA of the CDR3: TGTGCCAGCAGCCCCCTCCGAGTCGGACTAGCGGGAGGAGTCAATGAGCAGTTCTTC. Translating gives CASSPLRVGLAGGVNEQFF.